This T cell receptor beta chain originates from a study of blood T cell repertoires in COVID-19. Study context: In each case, the material was cDNA or gDNA derived from T cells, B-cell-depleted T cells, or PBMCs.

Each participant's cohort was designated according to participant-reported clinical history. Original handling: It was from reference gene primer amplification that nucleated cell counts were estimated. Assay: immunoSEQ multiplex PCR; the TCRdb copy retains only in-frame clones and omits some. V and J calls and clone size are as listed in that table; D and trimming were resolved from the DNA. The repertoire consists of 150,000 to 200,000 clones, with less than 90% occurring once and the leading ten covering nearly 8%. Germline V lookup: CDR1 SGDLS, CDR2 YYNGEE. The CDR3 spans 14 residues. V was clipped by 4 bases and J by 2 bases, with 12 bases between them.

Sequenced input: PBMCs or T cells enriched from blood (not recorded which). The receptor was derived from a woman aged 45 to 65 who had recovered from COVID-19. The rearrangement links TRBV9 to TRBJ1-2, with a possible D match to TRBD1 (5 bases). CDR3 amino acids: CASSQGGANYGYTF. The CDR3, as DNA: TGTGCCAGCAGCCAGGGAGGGGCCAACTATGGCTACACCTTC.